The 13 T cell receptor beta chains below come from one sample, sequenced in a study of blood T cell repertoires in COVID-19. The assay was immunoSEQ multiplex PCR, and TCRdb's table has in-frame clones only and misses some. In the table there are 150,000 to 200,000 clones, 75% to 95% of which are singletons. The sequenced sample was peripheral blood. These TCRs come from a middle-aged man with acute or convalescent COVID-19.

The chain combines TRBV28 with TRBJ1-1; 8 nucleotides agree with TRBD1. Germline assignment: CDR1 MDHEN and CDR2 SYDVKM. After removal of 2 bases from V and 5 bases from J, the junction contained 4 bases not matched to a gene. The CDR3 covers 14 residues. DNA for the CDR3: TGTGCCAGCAGTTTAAAACAGGGGGTGACTGAAGCTTTCTTT. It yields the protein CASSLKQGVTEAFF.

This chain connects TRBV7-3 to TRBJ2-5, with D unclear. CDR3 length equals 13 residues. Per the germline V gene, CDR1 is SGHTA and CDR2 is FQGTGA. With 1 base removed from V and 5 bases from J, the gap between germline ends came to 8 bases. CDR3 DNA sequence: TGTGCCAGCAGCTTAAGTAGTTTGGAGACCCAGTACTTC. Amino acids: CASSLSSLETQYF.

This clone was observed once. CDR3 protein: CATIDRGEKETQYF. The CDR3 DNA is TGTGCCACAATAGACAGGGGCGAGAAAGAGACCCAGTACTTC. This chain connects TRBV5-4 to TRBJ2-5; TRBD1 aligns across 8 bases. CDR3 size: 14 residues. Germline trimming cut 9 bases from V and 3 bases from J; bases unmatched to any gene: 10. The germline V gene has CDR1 SGHNT and CDR2 YYREEE (reference sequence).

V gene TRBV27 combines with J gene TRBJ1-6; D may be TRBD1 (6 bases). The CDR3 length is 16 residues. Germline-derived CDR1 and CDR2 are MNHEY and SMNVEV (reference sequence). V dropped 2 bases and J dropped 6 bases, with 14 bases sitting between them. The DNA for the CDR3 is TGTGCCAGCAGTTTAATGGCGCCAGGGGCTAATTCACCCCTCCACTTT. This translates into CASSLMAPGANSPLHF.

V gene TRBV6-2 or TRBV6-3 combines with J gene TRBJ2-3; 10 bases map to TRBD2. Trimming at V came to 5 bases and at J to 1 base, leaving 3 bases not matched to a gene. Germline values: CDR1 MNHEY, CDR2 SVGEGT. This CDR3 has 15 amino acids. CDR3 DNA: TGTGCCAGCAGTCAGCGGGGGGGCCGCACAGATACGCAGTATTTT. It yields the protein CASSQRGGRTDTQYF.

The chain recombines TRBV28 with TRBJ1-2, with D possibly matching TRBD1 (6 bases). The CDR3 spans 15 residues. V gave up 5 bases and J gave up 6 bases, with 19 bases separating them. CDR1 MDHEN and CDR2 SYDVKM come from the germline V gene. The CDR3 DNA follows: TGTGCCAGCAGTGCGTCCGGGACACCGTCAAATGGCTACACCTTC. Its translation is CASSASGTPSNGYTF.

V gene TRBV27 combines with J gene TRBJ1-1, with 7 nucleotides matching TRBD1. V trimming: 2 bases; J trimming: 3 bases; junction bases outside the gene matches: 0. Germline CDR1 is MNHEY and CDR2 is SMNVEV (reference sequence). This CDR3 is built from 13 residues. CDR3 sequence reads: CASSLGTDTEAFF. The CDR3 nucleotides are TGTGCCAGCAGTTTAGGGACAGACACTGAAGCTTTCTTT.

The rearrangement links TRBV14 to TRBJ2-5; D is uncertain. Trimming removed 2 bases at V and 5 bases at J, with 12 bases between. The CDR3 is 14 amino acids. The V gene's germline CDR1 is SGHDN and CDR2 FVKESK. In nucleotides, the CDR3 is TGTGCCAGCAGCCAATCTTCAGTTTTGGAGACCCAGTACTTC. It yields the protein CASSQSSVLETQYF.

This clone appeared once. V gene TRBV7-6 combines with J gene TRBJ1-2; D not resolved. The V and J ends lost 6 bases and 8 bases respectively, with 10 bases between them. Germline CDR1 and CDR2: SGHVS and FNYEAQ. The CDR3 has 11 residues. CDR3 in amino acids: CASRRARGYTF. The CDR3 bases are TGTGCCAGCAGGCGGGCAAGAGGCTACACCTTC.

The chain has TRBV4-3 and TRBJ2-2, with 13 bases matching TRBD2. V shed 1 base, J shed 2 bases, and the junction held 10 bases outside the gene matches. Germline CDR1 is LGHNA and CDR2 is YSLEER. CDR3 length: 20 residues. The CDR3 nucleotides read TGCGCCAGCAGCCAAGCCCCAGGGAGACTAGCGGGGGGTAACACCGGGGAGCTGTTTTTT. It encodes CASSQAPGRLAGGNTGELFF.

The V call is TRBV30, the J call TRBJ2-4; 8 nucleotides agree with TRBD1. Unmatched junction bases numbered 13, after V lost 1 base and J lost 8 bases. Germline CDR1 and CDR2: GTSNPN and SVGIG (reference sequence). This CDR3 is built from 16 residues. This CDR3 reads CAWSGFDRGPGDIQYF. The CDR3 DNA sequence: TGTGCCTGGAGTGGGTTCGACAGGGGTCCAGGGGACATTCAGTACTTC.

This clone was counted a single time. This chain joins TRBV19 and TRBJ2-5, with 7 bases identical to TRBD2. The CDR3 consists of 16 residues. Trimming cost V 4 bases and J 7 bases; bases outside gene matches: 15. Germline V gives CDR1 LNHDA, CDR2 SQIVND (reference sequence). The CDR3 protein is CASSSPLSSGVGTQYF. CDR3 sequence (DNA): TGTGCCAGTAGTAGCCCCTTAAGCAGCGGGGTCGGGACCCAGTACTTC. The full variable domain, completed using reference TRBV19 and TRBJ2-5, is DGGITQSPKYLFRKEGQNVTLSCEQNLNHDAMYWYRQDPGQGLRLIYYSQIVNDFQKGDIAEGYSVSREKKESFPLTVTSAQKNPTAFYLCASSSPLSSGVGTQYFGPGTRLLVL.

This chain uses TRBV5-1 with TRBJ2-5; D is perhaps TRBD2 (5 bases). CDR1 is SGHRS and CDR2 is YFSETQ in the germline V gene. The V end lost 4 bases, the J end lost 5 bases, and 9 bases lay between the germline ends. The CDR3 spans 12 residues. CDR3 nucleotides: TGCGCCAGCAGCCCCCGCGGGGAGACCCAGTACTTC. This encodes CASSPRGETQYF.